A single sample is the source of the 9 T cell receptor beta chains below, sequenced in a study of tumor-infiltrating lymphocytes in primary liver carcinoma (dated by TCRdb to between 2016 and 2019). The instrument was an Illumina HiSeq 2500. Using a constant-region primer and ProtoScript II reverse transcriptase, TCRbeta-specific cDNA was reverse-transcribed from about 0.45 ug total RNA. Construction of the TCRbeta libraries relied on three nested rounds of multiplex PCR, following a slightly modified ARM-PCR procedure. Multiplex TRBV1-TRBV30 forward primers and a Cbeta reverse primer were used in the first two PCR rounds, each of which was run for around 9 cycles. TCRdb reworked the public reads: Q25 trimming with fastp, MiXCR clone assembly, productive beta chains retained. Merged by CDR3 protein, the rows form single entries marked with the most common genes and DNA. The sample table contains 300,000 to 350,000 distinct CDR3 sequences; only one count was recorded for roughly 60% of them. The ten largest account for 15% to 20% of the sample.

TRIzol reagent was used to extract blood RNA from unsorted whole blood, while the DNeasy Blood & Tissue kit provided the germline DNA. The source material was peripheral blood. The receptors come from a woman in her thirties with primary liver carcinoma and hepatitis B virus infection.

This clonotype was counted at least ten times. The chain is built from TRBV6-5 and TRBJ2-5, with 7 nucleotides matching TRBD2. The CDR3 is made up of 15 amino acids. Germline assignment: CDR1 MNHEY and CDR2 SVGAGI. Trimming cost V 5 bases and J 4 bases; bases outside gene matches: 10. The CDR3 sequence is CASSASGSGRETQYF. CDR3 DNA sequence: TGTGCCAGCAGTGCTAGCGGCAGCGGGCGAGAGACCCAGTACTTC.

On this clonotype: A read error is likely, as this CDR3 ends without the conserved phenylalanine or tryptophan. J is TRBJ2-1 and V is TRBV13; tentatively, D is TRBD1 or TRBD2 (5 bases each). Germline CDR1 PRHDT, CDR2 FYEKMQ (reference sequence). This CDR3 has 12 amino acids. The CDR3 loop is CASSSRAGEQFL. The CDR3 DNA follows: TGTGCAAGCAGCAGCAGGGCGGGCGAGCAGTTCTTA.

J is TRBJ2-5 and V is TRBV6-1; D is unclear. The CDR3 totals 16 residues. The V gene lost 5 bases and the J gene lost 4 bases, with 20 bases spanning the gap. CDR1 MNHNS and CDR2 SASEGT come from the germline V gene. CDR3 in DNA: TGTGCCAGCAGTAAACGGAGTCAGCCTTCCGGAGAGACCCAGTACTTC. This translates into CASSKRSQPSGETQYF.

In regard to this clonotype: A read error is possible here, since a much larger clone lies one base away. The genes are TRBV29-1 and TRBJ2-1; 13 bases are a match to TRBD2. The germline V gene has CDR1 SQVTM and CDR2 ANQGSEA. The J segment lost 9 bases and the V segment lost 6 bases, leaving 14 bases of the junction unmatched. The CDR3 is 16 amino acids. CDR3 in amino acids: CSVPELAGGPEGEQFF. Written as DNA, the CDR3 is TGCAGCGTCCCGGAACTAGCGGGAGGGCCGGAGGGTGAGCAGTTCTTC.

Concerning this clonotype itself: One end of the junction is discordant with germline, which a read error may explain. The genes are TRBV6-2 or TRBV6-3 and TRBJ2-1; 10 bases line up with TRBD2. This CDR3 is built from 16 residues. Germline V lookup: CDR1 MNHEY, CDR2 SVGEGT. For the CDR3, the DNA is TGTGCCAGCAGTTCCCCGGGACTAGCGTCCTACAATGGGCAGTTCTTC. Translating gives CASSSPGLASYNGQFF.

Ten or more counts support this clonotype. The CDR3 bases are TGCAGCGTTGAAGCTAGCGGGTGGAGCGGGGAGCTGTTTTTT. Translated: CSVEASGWSGELFF. The chain couples TRBV29-1 to TRBJ2-2; 8 positions agree with TRBD2. This CDR3 has 14 residues. V lost 1 base and J lost 7; bases outside the gene matches: 5. In germline, CDR1 is SQVTM, CDR2 ANQGSEA.

Concerning this clonotype: An end of the junction differs from the germline gene, which may be a read error. The V and J genes are TRBV29-1 and TRBJ1-1; D possibly corresponds to TRBD1 (5 bases). Germline lookup yields CDR1 SQVTM and CDR2 ANQGSEA. The CDR3 has 14 amino acids. The CDR3 protein is CSDQTAGKRTEVFF. DNA for the CDR3: TGCAGCGACCAGACCGCAGGGAAGAGAACTGAAGTTTTCTTT.

J is TRBJ2-1 and V is TRBV30; D is perhaps TRBD1 or TRBD2 (6 bases each). The CDR3 sequence is 13 residues long. From germline, CDR1 is GTSNPN and CDR2 SVGIG (reference sequence). V was cut by 5 bases and J by 8 bases, with 16 bases left in between. The CDR3 is CAWDRGLVYEQFF. CDR3 DNA: TGTGCCTGGGACCGGGGGCTGGTTTATGAGCAGTTCTTC.

As regards this clonotype: Without the conserved terminal phenylalanine or tryptophan, this CDR3 likely stems from a read error. The rearrangement links TRBV4-1 to TRBJ1-2, with 8 positions matching TRBD1. With 4 bases clipped from V and 3 bases from J, the junction kept 1 base outside the gene matches. The CDR3 has 13 amino acids. CDR1 MGHRA and CDR2 YSYEKL come from the germline V gene. The DNA of the CDR3 is TGCGCCAGCAGCCCGACAGGGGACTATGGCTACACCCTC. Protein sequence: CASSPTGDYGYTL.